These 3 T cell receptor beta chains were sequenced from one sample in a study of T cells in narcolepsy. Produced via immunoSEQ multiplex PCR; TCRdb's table is partial and in-frame only. This sample carries roughly 35,000 clones, over 75% of them seen once, and the ten largest clones take roughly 1.6%. Specimen: CD45RA- memory CD4+ T cells from PBMCs. Receptor source: a human donor with narcolepsy.

The J gene is TRBJ1-5, the V gene TRBV5-4; the match to TRBD1 covers 7 bases. CDR1 and CDR2 from the germline V gene are SGHNT and YYREEE (reference sequence). The CDR3 sequence is 14 residues long. V trimming: 4 bases; J trimming: 6 bases; junction bases outside the gene matches: 7. CDR3 in DNA: TGTGCCAGCAGCGTCCAGGGGGGGGGTCAGCCCCAGCATTTT. This translates into CASSVQGGGQPQHF.

The chain combines TRBV19 with TRBJ2-5, with 9 bases that match TRBD1. Per germline, CDR1 LNHDA and CDR2 SQIVND (reference sequence). This CDR3 spans 15 amino acids. V trimming: 5 bases; J trimming: 0 bases; junction bases outside the gene matches: 4. The CDR3 DNA reads TGTGCCAGTAGTCTGGGACAGGGCAACCAAGAGACCCAGTACTTC. It translates to CASSLGQGNQETQYF.

A word on this clone: Other DNA variants within this sample encode the same CDR3. The rearrangement links TRBV8-2 to TRBJ2-6; TRBD2, the table's D call, was not compared with the DNA. TRBV8-2 is an annotated pseudogene. The CDR3 runs to 16 residues. The CDR3, as DNA: TGTGGCACAGCAGCGATAACACAAAGTCGGGCCAACGTCCTGACTTTC. It encodes CGTAAITQSRANVLTF.